These 26 T cell receptor beta chains came from one sample sequenced in a study of early T cells in non-severe SARS-CoV-2 infection. TCRdb recomputed calls from the 5' RACE reads with MiXCR, one row per CDR3 protein. Altogether approximately 81,000 distinct CDR3 sequences are present, 11% to 15% being singletons, with the ten largest covering around 3.3%. The sample comprised whole blood. These receptors all stem from an adult who was a healthcare worker with PCR-confirmed SARS-CoV-2 infection or an uninfected control (not recorded which).

This clonotype was observed a handful of times. The rearrangement links TRBV4-1 to TRBJ2-1; 8 bases map to TRBD2. Trimming removed 3 bases from V and 3 bases from J; junction bases left unmatched: 4. The CDR3 is made up of 15 amino acids. The germline V gene has CDR1 MGHRA and CDR2 YSYEKL. CDR3 nucleotide sequence: TGCGCCAGCAGCCAGCGAGCGGGAGACTACAATGAGCAGTTCTTC. Amino acid sequence: CASSQRAGDYNEQFF.

This clonotype was seen repeatedly, ten times or more. The chain has TRBV6-1 and TRBJ1-5; no firm D call. V dropped 7 bases and J dropped 2 bases, with 15 bases sitting between them. Germline-derived CDR1 and CDR2 are MNHNS and SASEGT. The CDR3 runs 15 residues. This CDR3 is CASTEGYMGNQPQHF. The CDR3 coding sequence is TGTGCCAGCACCGAAGGTTATATGGGCAATCAGCCCCAGCATTTT.

This clonotype was recorded only once. The V call is TRBV5-5, the J call TRBJ1-1, with 8 bases fitting TRBD1. The CDR3 loop spans 16 amino acids. Germline CDR1 reads SGHKS; CDR2 reads YYEKEE (reference sequence). Trimming at V came to 4 bases and at J to 4 bases, leaving 12 bases not matched to a gene. CDR3 residues: CASSPGQGRSGTEAFF. For the CDR3, the DNA is TGTGCCAGCAGCCCCGGACAGGGTAGGAGTGGCACTGAAGCTTTCTTT.

V and J are TRBV5-6 and TRBJ1-2, with D uncertain. Germline V gives CDR1 SGHDT, CDR2 YYEEEE. CDR3 length: 14 amino acids. The V gene lost 4 bases and the J gene lost 3 bases, with 13 bases spanning the gap. CDR3 nucleotide sequence: TGTGCCAGCAGCAAACCCGACGGACACTATGGCTACACCTTC. Its translation: CASSKPDGHYGYTF.

This clonotype was recorded many times. The CDR3, as DNA: TGTGCCAGTACCGACCGGGACCGAGTTAAACCTAATGAAAAACTGTTTTTT. Translation: CASTDRDRVKPNEKLFF. The chain joins TRBV19 to TRBJ1-4, with D maybe TRBD1 (5 bases). CDR1 is LNHDA, CDR2 SQIVND, per germline (reference sequence). Trimming removed 7 bases at V and 3 bases at J, with 21 bases between. There are 17 residues in the CDR3.

This clonotype has a count of ten or more. This chain uses TRBV6-5 with TRBJ2-2; D is unresolved. V shed 2 bases and J shed 1 base, with 5 bases lying between them. CDR3 size: 14 residues. Per the germline V gene, CDR1 is MNHEY and CDR2 is SVGAGI. CDR3 sequence (DNA): TGTGCCAGCAGTTACAGGGAGAACACCGGGGAGCTGTTTTTT. Its protein is CASSYRENTGELFF.

Many counts were recorded for this clonotype. This chain uses TRBV12-3 or TRBV12-4 with TRBJ2-1; TRBD2 might be the D (6 bases). CDR3 size: 17 residues. Trimming took off 6 bases at V and 6 bases at J, with 24 bases between the two ends. The CDR3: CASSPSLGAGGGNEQFF. In DNA form, the CDR3 reads TGTGCCAGCAGCCCCAGTTTAGGGGCCGGGGGTGGCAATGAGCAGTTCTTC.

This clonotype was counted between two and nine times. V gene TRBV11-1 combines with J gene TRBJ2-1; 10 nucleotides align to TRBD1. The CDR3 contains 17 residues. Trimming cost V 5 bases and J 6 bases; bases outside gene matches: 13. CDR1 and CDR2 (germline): SGHAT, FQDESV (reference sequence). The CDR3 DNA follows: TGTGCCAGCAGCGCACGCCTGACAGGGGGCGTCAGCAATGAGCAGTTCTTC. Translation: CASSARLTGGVSNEQFF.

This clonotype came up many times. This sequence joins TRBV20-1 and TRBJ2-1; 7 bases are a match to TRBD1. In germline, CDR1 is DFQATT, CDR2 SNEGSKA (reference sequence). The CDR3 covers 13 residues. V shed 3 bases, J shed 3 bases, and the junction held 2 bases outside the gene matches. The CDR3 DNA reads as TGCAGTGCTAGGAGGACAGGCTACAATGAGCAGTTCTTC. Translation: CSARRTGYNEQFF.

This clonotype was seen at least ten times. V and J are TRBV5-1 and TRBJ2-7; D is undetermined. The CDR3 length is 13 residues. Germline values: CDR1 SGHRS, CDR2 YFSETQ. Trimming removed 0 bases from V and 2 bases from J, with 6 bases in between. For the CDR3, the DNA is TGCGCCAGCAGCTTGGACACCCCCTACGAGCAGTACTTC. The encoded protein is CASSLDTPYEQYF.

The chain employs TRBV7-3 and TRBJ2-2, with TRBD1 matching over 8 bases. The V segment lost 3 bases and the J segment 2 bases; nucleotides outside the gene matches: 2. The CDR3 consists of 15 residues. The germline gives CDR1 SGHTA, CDR2 FQGTGA. The DNA of the CDR3 is TGTGCCAGCAGCTTGACAGGGGTCAACACCGGGGAGCTGTTTTTT. It encodes CASSLTGVNTGELFF.

As for this clonotype: A junction end diverges from the germline sequence, so it may reflect a read error. This chain connects TRBV7-7 to TRBJ2-7, with D hard to call. The CDR3 covers 16 residues. Germline CDR1 reads SSHAT; CDR2 reads FNYEAQ (reference sequence). The DNA for the CDR3 is TGTGCTAGCAGCCCGGCAGACGGCTTAAGGTCCTACGAGCAGTACTTC. This codes for CASSPADGLRSYEQYF.

This clonotype was counted ten times or more. The V call is TRBV20-1, the J call TRBJ2-3; 9 nucleotides line up with TRBD2. Germline CDR1 reads DFQATT; CDR2 reads SNEGSKA (reference sequence). V shed 2 bases, J shed 3 bases, and the junction held 15 bases outside the gene matches. The CDR3 runs 18 residues. CDR3 sequence reads: CSARRIGGSSGSTDTQYF. The CDR3 nucleotides read TGCAGTGCTAGAAGGATTGGAGGAAGTAGCGGGAGTACAGATACGCAGTATTTT.

Concerning this clonotype: Its ends do not fully match the called genes, so a read error is possible. The CDR3 sequence: CASSLNLAGVAGELFF. For the CDR3, the DNA is TGTGCTAGCAGCTTGAACTTGGCGGGAGTAGCCGGGGAGCTGTTTTTT. The chain combines TRBV7-7 with TRBJ2-2; 7 bases align to TRBD2. Germline lookup yields CDR1 SSHAT and CDR2 FNYEAQ (reference sequence). This CDR3 has 16 amino acids.

This clonotype was recorded a few times. The V call is TRBV12-3 or TRBV12-4, the J call TRBJ2-5, with TRBD2 matching 14 bases. Trimming at V came to 5 bases and at J to 4 bases, leaving 3 bases not matched to a gene. This CDR3 is built from 15 residues. The CDR3: CASSNGLAGGETQYF. DNA for the CDR3: TGTGCCAGCAGTAACGGACTAGCGGGAGGAGAGACCCAGTACTTC.

The table lists this clonotype with many counts. The rearrangement joins TRBV24-1 to TRBJ1-4; no clear D gene. CDR3 length equals 18 residues. CDR1 and CDR2 from the germline V gene are KGHDR and SFDVKD. V was cut by 2 bases and J by 0 bases, with 15 bases left in between. CDR3 nucleotide sequence: TGTGCCACCAGTGATTGGCGTCCCAGCGGGGCAACTAATGAAAAACTGTTTTTT. Translation: CATSDWRPSGATNEKLFF.

This clonotype was detected only a few times. The chain combines TRBV2 with TRBJ2-6; D is possibly TRBD1 or TRBD2 (5 bases each). Per germline, CDR1 SNHLY and CDR2 FYNNEI. The CDR3 length is 17 residues. V was cut by 0 bases and J by 0 bases, with 9 bases left in between. CDR3 bases: TGTGCCAGCAGTGAAGCGGGGGTCCTCTCTGGGGCCAACGTCCTGACTTTC. Protein: CASSEAGVLSGANVLTF.

In nucleotides, the CDR3 is TGTGCCAGCAGCCTGAACCGGGGAAACATTCAGTACTTC. It yields the protein CASSLNRGNIQYF. The chain is built from TRBV3-1 and TRBJ2-4; possibly TRBD2 for D (5 bases). CDR3 length equals 13 residues. Trimming left V 4 bases short and J 6 bases short, with 10 bases between. The germline V gene has CDR1 LGHDT and CDR2 YNNKEL (reference sequence).

This clonotype has a count of ten or more. This chain joins TRBV3-1 and TRBJ2-3; D uncertain. The CDR3 totals 13 residues. The germline gives CDR1 LGHDT, CDR2 YNNKEL (reference sequence). V lost 4 bases, J lost 11 bases, and 16 bases lay in between. CDR3 sequence reads: CASSLYGDPGQYF. DNA of the CDR3: TGTGCCAGCAGCCTCTACGGCGACCCAGGGCAGTATTTT.

The sample holds many counts of this clonotype. CDR3 coding DNA: TGCAGTGCTAGGGGAACAGGGGGCTTTGCTGGGGCCAACGTCCTGACTTTC. Protein: CSARGTGGFAGANVLTF. The chain recombines TRBV20-1 with TRBJ2-6, with TRBD1 identical over 9 bases. After removal of 3 bases from V and 2 bases from J, the junction contained 8 bases not matched to a gene. The V gene's germline CDR1 is DFQATT and CDR2 SNEGSKA (reference sequence). CDR3 size: 17 residues.

Many counts were recorded for this clonotype. This chain uses TRBV11-2 with TRBJ2-5; TRBD2 agrees at 8 bases. The CDR3 is made up of 19 amino acids. The V segment lost 4 bases and the J segment 4 bases; nucleotides outside the gene matches: 20. Germline V gives CDR1 SGHAT, CDR2 FQNNGV. The CDR3 sequence is CASSSNVGAGEGAVETQYF. The CDR3 DNA follows: TGTGCCAGCAGCTCCAATGTCGGAGCGGGAGAGGGCGCGGTAGAGACCCAGTACTTC.

This clonotype showed up just a few times. V gene TRBV11-2 combines with J gene TRBJ1-1; D is unresolved. The CDR3 length is 12 residues. The germline V and J ends were trimmed by 2 bases and 3 bases, with 4 bases remaining between them. Germline V CDR1 and CDR2: SGHAT, FQNNGV. CDR3 bases: TGTGCCAGCAGCTTATGGGACACTGAAGCTTTCTTT. It yields the protein CASSLWDTEAFF.

This clonotype was recorded a few times. The rearrangement uses TRBV5-1 and TRBJ1-3; no definite D call. Trimming stripped 5 bases from V and 8 bases from J, with 8 bases between. Germline assignment: CDR1 SGHRS and CDR2 YFSETQ. The CDR3 runs 11 residues. CDR3 DNA sequence: TGCGCCAGCAGGGACGCGGACACCATATATTTT. Translated, it gives CASRDADTIYF.

The chain recombines TRBV12-5 with TRBJ1-1; maybe TRBD1 (5 bases). This CDR3 comprises 14 residues. Germline V gives CDR1 LGHNT, CDR2 FRNRAP. Trimming cost V 5 bases and J 2 bases, with 12 bases left between them. In DNA form, the CDR3 reads TGTGCTAGTGGTCCCGGGACGGTAAACACTGAAGCTTTCTTT. Translated, it gives CASGPGTVNTEAFF.

This clonotype was counted between two and nine times. The chain uses TRBV11-3 and TRBJ2-3; TRBD2 is a possible D gene (5 bases). The germline gives CDR1 SGHNT, CDR2 YENEEA. CDR3 length equals 13 residues. The ends were cut back, 6 bases at V and 7 bases at J, with 14 bases in the middle. CDR3 nucleotide sequence: TGTGCCAGCAGTGTAGTCGGGATGCATACGCAGTATTTT. It is translated as CASSVVGMHTQYF.

The rearrangement uses TRBV5-6 and TRBJ1-6; 7 nucleotides match TRBD1. The germline V gene encodes CDR1 SGHDT and CDR2 YYEEEE. This CDR3 comprises 14 residues. V shed 4 bases and J 10 bases; nucleotides not matched to a gene: 8. This chain's CDR3 is CASSPYRGSSPLHF. DNA for the CDR3: TGTGCCAGCAGCCCCTACAGGGGTTCCTCACCCCTCCACTTT.